The clone carrying this T cell receptor (beta chain) has a count of ten or more. Its antigen is unknown. Tregs were sorted as CD4+CD25+CD127-/low cells. Study conclusions and caveats: Larger-cohort validation covered only one TCR beta V-J rearrangement.

TCRdb itself ran the 5' RACE reads through MiXCR, one entry per CDR3 protein. The repertoire has about 57,000 distinct CDR3 sequences, approximately 26% of them found once; the top ten carry roughly 2.2%. Deletions cut 5 bases from V and 5 bases from J, with 16 bases between. CDR1 is SGHTA and CDR2 is FQGNSA in the germline V gene. This CDR3 spans 15 amino acids. The sequencing input was tumor-infiltrating Tregs sorted from the breast tumor. This chain joins TRBV7-2 and TRBJ1-5; TRBD1 might be the D (5 bases). This receptor was taken from a female donor with breast cancer. CDR3 DNA sequence: TGTGCCAGCAGCCCCAAGGCAGGGACCTATCAGCCCCAGCATTTT. Its protein product is CASSPKAGTYQPQHF.